The subject of this entry is one T cell receptor beta chain. This sample is drawn from a study of blood T cell repertoires in COVID-19. Study at large: Whether acute or convalescent, the COVID-19 samples came from the United States, Italy and Spain. PBMCs, B-cell-depleted T cells, or T cells were the source of the cDNA or gDNA that made up the material.

Study processing details: Estimation of nucleated cell counts relied on the amplification of reference gene primers. Measured with immunoSEQ multiplex PCR; TCRdb has only the in-frame clones, and not every one. The DNA was the basis for D and trimming; V, J and clone size are from that table. This sample has some 110,000 clones, with about four fifths found just once. Specimen: peripheral blood. This receptor was identified in a woman of 80 years or more with active or convalescent COVID-19.

In DNA form, the CDR3 reads TGTGCCAGCAGCTTGGCTGACAGGGGGGCCACTGAAGCTTTCTTT. Its protein is CASSLADRGATEAFF. The V gene is TRBV5-6, the J gene TRBJ1-1, with TRBD1 matching 9 bases. V shed 0 bases and J 4 bases; nucleotides not matched to a gene: 4. Germline CDR1 is SGHDT and CDR2 is YYEEEE. The CDR3 is 15 residues long.